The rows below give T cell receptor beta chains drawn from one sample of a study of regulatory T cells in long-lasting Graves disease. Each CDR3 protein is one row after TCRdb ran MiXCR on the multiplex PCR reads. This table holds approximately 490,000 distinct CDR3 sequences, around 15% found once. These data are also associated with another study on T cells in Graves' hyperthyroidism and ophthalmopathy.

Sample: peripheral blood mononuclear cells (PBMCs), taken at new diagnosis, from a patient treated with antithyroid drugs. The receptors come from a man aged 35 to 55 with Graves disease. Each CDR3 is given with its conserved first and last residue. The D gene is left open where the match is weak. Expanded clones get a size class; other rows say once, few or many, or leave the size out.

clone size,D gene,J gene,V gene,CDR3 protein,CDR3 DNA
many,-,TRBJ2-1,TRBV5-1,CASSLDSPAGNEQFF,TGCGCCAGCAGCTTGGACTCCCCGGCGGGAAATGAGCAGTTCTTC
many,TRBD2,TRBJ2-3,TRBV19,CASSTRGTSGRASTDTQYF,TGTGCCAGTAGTACCCGCGGGACTAGCGGGAGAGCTAGCACAGATACGCAGTATTTT
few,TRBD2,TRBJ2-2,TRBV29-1,CSASTSGRGTGELFF,TGCAGCGCCTCGACTAGCGGGAGGGGCACCGGGGAGCTGTTTTTT
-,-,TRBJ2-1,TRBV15,CATSRDSLFEGEQFF,TGTGCCACCAGCAGAGATTCCCTTTTTGAAGGTGAGCAGTTCTTC
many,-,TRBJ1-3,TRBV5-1,CASSLGTDSDTIYF,TGCGCCAGCAGCTTGGGGACAGACTCCGACACCATATATTTT
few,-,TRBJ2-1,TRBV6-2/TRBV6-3,CASSEALRSNEQFF,TGTGCCAGCAGTGAAGCTTTACGGAGCAATGAGCAGTTCTTC
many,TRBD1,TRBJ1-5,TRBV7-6,CASSLGTGANQPQHF,TGTGCCAGCAGCTTAGGGACAGGAGCTAATCAGCCCCAGCATTTT
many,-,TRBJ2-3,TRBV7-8,CASSLANGGNTDTQYF,TGTGCCAGCAGCTTAGCGAACGGGGGTAACACAGATACGCAGTATTTT
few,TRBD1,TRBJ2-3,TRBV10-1,CASRKTGADTQYF,TGCGCCAGCAGGAAGACAGGGGCAGATACGCAGTATTTT
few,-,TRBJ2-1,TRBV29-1,CSVLDYNEQFF,TGCAGCGTTCTGGACTACAATGAGCAGTTCTTC
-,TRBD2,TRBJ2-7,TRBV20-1,CSARLGLAPYEQYF,TGCAGTGCTAGACTGGGACTAGCCCCCTACGAGCAGTACTTC
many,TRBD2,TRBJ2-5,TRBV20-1,CSARRGLAGNQETQYF,TGCAGTGCTAGACGGGGACTAGCGGGCAACCAAGAGACCCAGTACTTC
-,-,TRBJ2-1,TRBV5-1,CASSLWSYNEQFF,TGCGCCAGCAGCTTGTGGTCCTACAATGAGCAGTTCTTC
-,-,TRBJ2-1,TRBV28,CASSFQSYNEQFF,TGTGCCAGCAGTTTCCAATCCTACAATGAGCAGTTCTTC
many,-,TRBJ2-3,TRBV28,CASSARDTQYF,TGTGCCAGCAGTGCAAGGGATACGCAGTATTTT
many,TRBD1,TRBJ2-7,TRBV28,CASRGTGGKNEQYF,TGTGCCAGCAGGGGGACAGGGGGGAAGAACGAGCAGTACTTC
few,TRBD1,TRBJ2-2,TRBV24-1,CATGTAGSTGELFF,TGTGCCACCGGGACAGCCGGTTCCACCGGGGAGCTGTTTTTT
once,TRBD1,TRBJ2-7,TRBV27,CASRGWTGGSDTYEQYF,TGTGCCAGCAGGGGTTGGACAGGGGGGAGTGATACCTACGAGCAGTACTTC
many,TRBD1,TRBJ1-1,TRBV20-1,CSAPRTGGNTEAFF,TGCAGTGCTCCTAGGACAGGAGGGAACACTGAAGCTTTCTTT
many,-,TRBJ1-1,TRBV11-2,CASSLDRHFEAFF,TGTGCCAGCAGCTTAGACCGACATTTTGAAGCTTTCTTT
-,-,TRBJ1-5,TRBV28,CASSSQASNQPQHF,TGTGCCAGCAGTTCCCAGGCTTCCAATCAGCCCCAGCATTTT
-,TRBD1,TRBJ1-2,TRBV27,CASSSIRTGGIHYGYTF,TGTGCCAGCAGTTCCATCCGGACAGGGGGTATTCACTATGGCTACACCTTC
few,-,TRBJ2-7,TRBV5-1,CASSLVSGSSHIEQYF,TGCGCCAGCAGCTTGGTTTCCGGCAGTTCCCATATTGAGCAGTACTTC
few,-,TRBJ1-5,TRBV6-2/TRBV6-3,CASRTDSMTDQPQHF,TGTGCCAGCAGAACCGACAGTATGACCGATCAGCCCCAGCATTTT
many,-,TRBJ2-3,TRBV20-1,CSAPGGHRGADTQYF,TGCAGTGCCCCCGGGGGTCACAGGGGTGCAGATACGCAGTATTTT
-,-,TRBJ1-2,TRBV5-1,CASSLAAALGPSRGYTF,TGCGCCAGCAGCTTGGCGGCGGCCCTAGGGCCCTCTCGTGGCTACACCTTC
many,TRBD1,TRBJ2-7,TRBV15,CATSRPRQGFDEQYF,TGTGCCACCAGCAGACCCAGACAGGGTTTCGACGAGCAGTACTTC
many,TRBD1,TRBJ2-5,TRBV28,CASSLDRGRGTQYF,TGTGCCAGCAGTTTAGACAGGGGTAGGGGCACCCAGTACTTC
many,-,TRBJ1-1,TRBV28,CASSPGHQNTEAFF,TGTGCCAGCAGCCCGGGACACCAGAACACTGAAGCTTTCTTT
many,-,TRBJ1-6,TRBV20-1,CSAHGGGGSNSPLHF,TGCAGTGCTCATGGGGGGGGGGGATCTAATTCACCCCTCCACTTT
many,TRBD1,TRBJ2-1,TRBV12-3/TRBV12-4,CASSPPRQGWYNEQFF,TGTGCCAGCAGTCCCCCCCGACAGGGTTGGTACAATGAGCAGTTCTTC
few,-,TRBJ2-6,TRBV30,CACPVVSGANVLTF,TGTGCCTGTCCTGTAGTCTCTGGGGCCAACGTCCTGACTTTC
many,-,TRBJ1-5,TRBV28,CASTWGRIGVQPQHF,TGTGCCAGCACCTGGGGCCGAATCGGAGTTCAGCCCCAGCATTTT
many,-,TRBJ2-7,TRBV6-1,CASTLGGEQYF,TGTGCCAGCACCCTGGGGGGCGAGCAGTACTTC
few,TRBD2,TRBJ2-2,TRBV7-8,CASSLALADLSGELFF,TGTGCCAGCAGCTTAGCGCTAGCGGACCTATCCGGGGAGCTGTTTTTT
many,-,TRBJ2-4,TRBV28,CASSELGAYIQYF,TGTGCCAGCAGCGAATTAGGCGCGTACATTCAGTACTTC
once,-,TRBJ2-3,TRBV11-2,CASSLSNLGTDTQYF,TGTGCCAGCAGCCTTAGCAATCTCGGCACAGATACGCAGTATTTT
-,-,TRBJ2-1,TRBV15,CATSRHGSYNEQFF,TGTGCCACCAGCAGACACGGCTCCTACAATGAGCAGTTCTTC
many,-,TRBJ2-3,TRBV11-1,CASNHLSDTQYF,TGTGCCAGCAACCATTTATCAGATACGCAGTATTTT
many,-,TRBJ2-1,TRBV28,CASIMDGYNEQFF,TGTGCCAGCATCATGGACGGGTACAATGAGCAGTTCTTC
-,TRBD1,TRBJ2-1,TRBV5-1,CASSQSPGQINNEQFF,TGCGCCAGCAGCCAGTCACCGGGACAGATAAACAATGAGCAGTTCTTC
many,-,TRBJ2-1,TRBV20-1,CSASGYNEQFF,TGCAGTGCTAGTGGGTACAATGAGCAGTTCTTC
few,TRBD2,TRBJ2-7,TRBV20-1,CSANQLAGASYEQYF,TGCAGTGCTAATCAACTAGCGGGAGCAAGTTACGAGCAGTACTTC
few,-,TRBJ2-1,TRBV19,CASRTSQGNNEQFF,TGTGCCAGTAGGACCAGCCAGGGGAATAATGAGCAGTTCTTC